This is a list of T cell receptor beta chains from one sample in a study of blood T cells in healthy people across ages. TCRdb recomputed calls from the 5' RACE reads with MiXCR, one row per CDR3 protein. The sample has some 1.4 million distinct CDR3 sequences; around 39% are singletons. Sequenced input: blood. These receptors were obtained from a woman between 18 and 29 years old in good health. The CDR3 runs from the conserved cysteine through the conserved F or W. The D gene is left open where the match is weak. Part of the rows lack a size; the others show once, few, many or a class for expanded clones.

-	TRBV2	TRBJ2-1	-	CASSEAGRLVNEQFF	TGTGCCAGCAGTGAAGCGGGCCGGCTAGTCAATGAGCAGTTCTTC
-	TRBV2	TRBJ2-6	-	CASSEVRYSSGANVLTF	TGTGCCAGCAGTGAAGTCCGATACTCCTCTGGGGCCAACGTCCTGACTTTC
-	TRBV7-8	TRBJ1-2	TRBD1	CASSPGQAQTGGYTF	TGTGCCAGCAGCCCCGGACAGGCCCAAACCGGCGGCTACACCTTC
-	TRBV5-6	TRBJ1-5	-	CASSLGFGASLSNQPQHF	TGTGCCAGCAGCTTGGGCTTCGGGGCATCCCTTAGCAATCAGCCCCAGCATTTT
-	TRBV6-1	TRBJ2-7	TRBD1	CASRGPGQTYEQYF	TGTGCCAGCAGGGGACCGGGACAGACCTACGAGCAGTACTTC
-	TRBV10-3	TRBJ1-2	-	CAISESPNYGYTF	TGTGCCATCAGTGAGAGCCCTAACTATGGCTACACCTTC
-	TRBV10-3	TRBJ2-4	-	CALSSTFLAKNIQYF	TGTGCCCTATCAAGTACGTTCCTAGCCAAAAACATTCAGTACTTC
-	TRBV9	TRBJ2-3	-	CASTVDLTDTQYF	TGTGCCAGCACCGTTGATCTCACAGATACGCAGTATTTT
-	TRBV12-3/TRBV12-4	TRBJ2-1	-	CASRPAGGQDVYNEQFF	TGTGCCAGCAGGCCGGCGGGGGGACAGGACGTCTACAATGAGCAGTTCTTC
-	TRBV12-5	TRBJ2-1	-	CASGLAGTPGDISYNEQFF	TGTGCTAGTGGTTTAGCCGGGACCCCCGGAGACATCTCCTACAATGAGCAGTTCTTC
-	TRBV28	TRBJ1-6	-	CASSPSGDINNSPLHF	TGTGCCAGCAGTCCGAGCGGGGACATTAATAATTCACCCCTCCACTTT
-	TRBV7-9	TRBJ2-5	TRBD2	CASSSTLAGAMEQYF	TGTGCCAGCAGCTCAACCTTAGCGGGAGCAATGGAGCAGTACTTC
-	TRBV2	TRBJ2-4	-	CASSANSVGSQYF	TGTGCCAGCAGTGCCAATAGCGTGGGCAGTCAGTACTTC
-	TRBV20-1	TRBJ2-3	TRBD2	CSAKRGGGADTQYF	TGCAGTGCTAAACGGGGGGGCGGGGCAGATACGCAGTATTTT
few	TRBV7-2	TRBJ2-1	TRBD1	CASSLVAVRQGDNEQFF	TGTGCCAGCAGCTTAGTAGCAGTAAGGCAGGGGGACAATGAGCAGTTCTTC
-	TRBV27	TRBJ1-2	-	CASSSADARNYGYTF	TGTGCCAGCAGTTCTGCCGACGCCCGGAACTATGGCTACACCTTC
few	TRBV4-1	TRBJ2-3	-	CASSQEVRDTQYF	TGCGCCAGCAGCCAAGAGGTTAGAGATACGCAGTATTTT
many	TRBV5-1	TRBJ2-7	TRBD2	CASSLGASGGSYEQYF	TGTGCCAGCAGTTTGGGGGCTAGCGGGGGCTCCTACGAGCAGTACTTC
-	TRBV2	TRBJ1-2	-	CASSTPGEGGYTF	TGTGCCAGCAGTACCCCAGGGGAGGGGGGCTACACCTTC
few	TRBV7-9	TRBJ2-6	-	CASSGGTGTETSGANVLTF	TGTGCCAGCTCGGGGGGGACAGGCACCGAAACCTCTGGGGCCAACGTCCTGACTTTC
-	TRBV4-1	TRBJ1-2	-	CASSQETGMYGYTF	TGCGCCAGCAGCCAAGAAACGGGGATGTATGGCTACACCTTC
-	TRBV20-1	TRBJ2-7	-	CSHALGAVNEQYF	TGCAGCCACGCGTTAGGGGCGGTCAATGAGCAGTACTTC
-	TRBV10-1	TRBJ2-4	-	CASSEGTSIQYF	TGCGCCAGCAGTGAGGGGACTTCGATTCAGTACTTC
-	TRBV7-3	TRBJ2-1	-	CASSVPQLSEQFF	TGTGCCAGCAGCGTACCCCAACTAAGTGAGCAGTTCTTC
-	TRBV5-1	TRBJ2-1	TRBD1	CASSLDRPSEQFF	TGCGCCAGCAGCCTGGACAGGCCCAGTGAGCAGTTCTTC
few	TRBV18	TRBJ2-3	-	CASSPWLPPRPDTQYF	TGTGCCAGCTCACCATGGTTGCCCCCTCGGCCCGATACGCAGTATTTT
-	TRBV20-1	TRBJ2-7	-	CSARRGDSPNGEQYF	TGCAGTGCTAGAAGGGGCGACAGTCCTAACGGTGAGCAGTACTTC
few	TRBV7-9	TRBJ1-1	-	CASSLITNTEAFF	TGTGCCAGCAGCTTAATAACGAACACTGAAGCTTTCTTT
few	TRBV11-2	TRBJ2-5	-	CASSPGGLAVTQYF	TGTGCCAGCAGCCCTGGCGGGCTAGCCGTGACCCAGTACTTC
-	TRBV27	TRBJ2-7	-	CASHGAWDEQYF	TGTGCCAGCCATGGGGCGTGGGACGAGCAGTACTTC
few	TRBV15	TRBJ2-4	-	CATSLGGLAKNIQYF	TGTGCCACTTCTCTCGGGGGGCTAGCCAAAAACATTCAGTACTTC
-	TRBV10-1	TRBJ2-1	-	CASTRDFGNEQFF	TGCGCCAGCACTCGGGACTTTGGCAATGAGCAGTTCTTC